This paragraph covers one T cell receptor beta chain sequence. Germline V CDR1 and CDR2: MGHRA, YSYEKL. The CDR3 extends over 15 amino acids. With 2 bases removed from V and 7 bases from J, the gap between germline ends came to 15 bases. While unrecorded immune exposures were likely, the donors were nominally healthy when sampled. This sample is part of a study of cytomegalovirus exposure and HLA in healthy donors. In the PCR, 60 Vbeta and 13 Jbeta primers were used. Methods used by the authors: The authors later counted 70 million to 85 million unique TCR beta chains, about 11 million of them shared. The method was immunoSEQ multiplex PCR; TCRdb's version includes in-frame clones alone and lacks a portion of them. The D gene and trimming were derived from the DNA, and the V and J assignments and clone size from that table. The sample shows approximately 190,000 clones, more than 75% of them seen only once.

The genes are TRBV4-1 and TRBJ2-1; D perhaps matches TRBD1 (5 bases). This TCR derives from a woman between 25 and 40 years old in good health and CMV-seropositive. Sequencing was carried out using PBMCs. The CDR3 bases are TGCGCCAGCAGCCAACTAGGGGTTACCTGGAATGAGCAGTTCTTC. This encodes CASSQLGVTWNEQFF.